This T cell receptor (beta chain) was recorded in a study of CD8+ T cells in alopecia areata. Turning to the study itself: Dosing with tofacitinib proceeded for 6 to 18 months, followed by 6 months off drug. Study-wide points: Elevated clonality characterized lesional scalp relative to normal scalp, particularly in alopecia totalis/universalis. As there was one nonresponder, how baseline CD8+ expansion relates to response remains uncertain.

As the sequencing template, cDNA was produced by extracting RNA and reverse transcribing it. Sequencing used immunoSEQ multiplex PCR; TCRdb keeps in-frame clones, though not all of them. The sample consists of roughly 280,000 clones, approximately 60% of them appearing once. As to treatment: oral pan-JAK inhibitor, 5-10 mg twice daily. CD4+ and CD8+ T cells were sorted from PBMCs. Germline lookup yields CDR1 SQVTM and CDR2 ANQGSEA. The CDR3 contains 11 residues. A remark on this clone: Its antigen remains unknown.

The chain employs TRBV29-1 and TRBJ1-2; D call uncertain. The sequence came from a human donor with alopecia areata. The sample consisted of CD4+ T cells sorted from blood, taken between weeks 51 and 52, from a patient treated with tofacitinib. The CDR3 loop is CAHGSSYGYTF. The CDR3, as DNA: TGCGCACACGGGTCCTCATATGGCTACACCTTC.